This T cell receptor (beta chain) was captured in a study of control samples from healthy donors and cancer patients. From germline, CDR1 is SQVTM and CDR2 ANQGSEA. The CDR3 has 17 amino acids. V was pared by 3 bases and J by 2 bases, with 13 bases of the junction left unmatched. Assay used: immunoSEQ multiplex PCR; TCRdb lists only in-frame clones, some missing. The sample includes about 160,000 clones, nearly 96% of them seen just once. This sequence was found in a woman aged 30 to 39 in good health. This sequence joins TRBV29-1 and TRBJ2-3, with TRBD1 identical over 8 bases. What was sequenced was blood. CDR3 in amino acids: CSVELFRTGNPTDTQYF. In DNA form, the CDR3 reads TGCAGCGTTGAGCTTTTTAGGACAGGGAACCCCACAGATACGCAGTATTTT.